A single sample is the source of the 7 T cell receptor beta chains below, sequenced in a study of blood T cell repertoires in COVID-19 (dated by TCRdb to the early 2020s). Preparation of the library involved the immunoSEQ multiplex PCR assay. In TCRdb, the immuneACCESS table is reduced to in-frame sequences with V and J assigned. These tables do not hold every clone; where another copy was compared, an unresolved V gene accounts for under half, and the others remain unexplained. This sample comprises about 50,000 clones, around 92% of them detected only once. Roughly 2.2% of the sample is in the top ten clones. Sequenced material: peripheral blood. These receptors all stem from a human donor in a cohort sampled during active COVID-19.

V gene TRBV10-2 combines with J gene TRBJ2-6; weak D call: TRBD1 (6 bases). V was cut by 2 bases and J by 1 base, with 12 bases left in between. Looked up from germline, CDR1 is WSHSY and CDR2 is SAAADI. The CDR3 sequence is 17 residues long. The CDR3, as DNA: TGCGCCAGCAGTGAGGGGGGCCGGTCTTCTGGGGCCAACGTCCTGACTTTC. It translates to CASSEGGRSSGANVLTF.

As to this clone: The junction departs from the called germline gene at one end, perhaps through a read error. The chain combines TRBV11-3 with TRBJ1-1, with unresolved D. Per the germline V gene, CDR1 is SGHNT and CDR2 is YENEEA. The CDR3 is 13 residues long. CDR3 protein: CASSLRPHETPYF. The CDR3 region has the DNA TGTGCCAGCAGCCTCCGCCCACACGAAACCCCTTACTTT.

This clone was observed once. The CDR3 DNA sequence: TGTGCCAGCAGCCGGCAACAGACCATCGGAAACACCATATATTTT. Its translation: CASSRQQTIGNTIYF. This chain joins TRBV7-2 and TRBJ1-3; D is unresolved. V lost 5 bases to trimming and J lost 4 bases, with 15 bases between them. Germline values: CDR1 SGHTA, CDR2 FQGNSA. CDR3 length: 15 residues.

The chain joins TRBV6-4 to TRBJ2-5; TRBD2 agrees at 10 bases. The length of the CDR3 is 17 residues. The J segment lost 1 base and the V segment lost 10 bases, leaving 15 bases of the junction unmatched. Germline lookup yields CDR1 MRHNA and CDR2 SNTAGT. CDR3 nucleotides: TGTGCCAATCCGGGACTAGCGATCAGGGGCCCCCAAGAGACCCAGTACTTC. This sequence encodes CANPGLAIRGPQETQYF.

The rearrangement uses TRBV14 and TRBJ2-7, with 9 bases that match TRBD2. CDR1 and CDR2 from the germline V gene are SGHDN and FVKESK. V was clipped by 4 bases and J by 2 bases; unmatched bases: 3. The CDR3 has 14 amino acids. CDR3 protein: CASSRTSGPYEQYF. The CDR3 bases are TGTGCCAGCAGCCGTACTAGCGGGCCCTACGAGCAGTACTTC. Full variable domain (outside the CDR3, taken from reference TRBV14 and TRBJ2-7): EAGVTQFPSHSVIEKGQTVTLRCDPISGHDNLYWYRRVMGKEIKFLLHFVKESKQDESGMPNNRFLAERTGGTYSTLKVQPAELEDSGVYFCASSRTSGPYEQYFGPGTRLTVT.

V and J are TRBV5-6 and TRBJ1-4; 9 bases fit TRBD1. Looked up from germline, CDR1 is SGHDT and CDR2 is YYEEEE. V was pared by 4 bases and J by 8 bases, with 6 bases of the junction left unmatched. The CDR3 is made up of 14 amino acids. The CDR3 nucleotides read TGTGCCAGCAGCCGGACAGGGGACGGCGAAAAACTGTTTTTT. Residues: CASSRTGDGEKLFF.

In its sample, this clone was seen once. This chain joins TRBV4-1 and TRBJ1-4, with no clear D. The germline gives CDR1 MGHRA, CDR2 YSYEKL. The V end lost 4 bases, the J end lost 11 bases, and 17 bases lay between the germline ends. This CDR3 spans 14 amino acids. The CDR3 coding sequence is TGCGCCAGCAGCCTCTCTTTGGAGGAAAAGAAACTGTTTTTT. Amino acid sequence: CASSLSLEEKKLFF.